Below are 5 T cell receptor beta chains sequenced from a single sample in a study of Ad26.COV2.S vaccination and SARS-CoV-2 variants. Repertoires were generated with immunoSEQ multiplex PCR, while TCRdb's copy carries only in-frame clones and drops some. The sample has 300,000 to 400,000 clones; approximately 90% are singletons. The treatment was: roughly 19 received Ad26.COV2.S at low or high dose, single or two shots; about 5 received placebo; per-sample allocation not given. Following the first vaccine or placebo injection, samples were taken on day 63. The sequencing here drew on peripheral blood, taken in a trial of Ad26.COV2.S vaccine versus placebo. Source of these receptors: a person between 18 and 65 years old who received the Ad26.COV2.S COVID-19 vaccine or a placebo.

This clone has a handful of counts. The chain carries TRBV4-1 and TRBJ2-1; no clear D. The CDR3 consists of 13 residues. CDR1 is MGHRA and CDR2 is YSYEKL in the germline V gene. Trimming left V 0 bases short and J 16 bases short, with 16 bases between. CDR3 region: CASSQDATLPPFF. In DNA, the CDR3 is TGCGCCAGCAGCCAAGACGCAACCCTCCCACCTTTCTTC.

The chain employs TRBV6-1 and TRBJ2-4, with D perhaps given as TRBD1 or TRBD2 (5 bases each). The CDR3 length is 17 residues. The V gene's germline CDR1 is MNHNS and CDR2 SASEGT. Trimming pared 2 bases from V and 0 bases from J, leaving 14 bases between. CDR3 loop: CASSERGRVIAKNIQYF. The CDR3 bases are TGTGCCAGCAGTGAAAGGGGACGGGTAATAGCCAAAAACATTCAGTACTTC.

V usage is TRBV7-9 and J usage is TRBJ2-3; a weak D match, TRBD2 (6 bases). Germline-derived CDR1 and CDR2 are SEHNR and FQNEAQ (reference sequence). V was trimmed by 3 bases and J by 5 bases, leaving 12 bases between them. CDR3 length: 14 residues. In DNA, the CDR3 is TGTGCCAGCAGCTTCGACGGGGGAGGAGATACGCAGTATTTT. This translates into CASSFDGGGDTQYF.

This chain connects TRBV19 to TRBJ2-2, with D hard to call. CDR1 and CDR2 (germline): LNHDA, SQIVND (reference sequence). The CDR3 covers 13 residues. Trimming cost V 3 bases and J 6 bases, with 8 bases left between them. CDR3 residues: CASSIDWSGELFF. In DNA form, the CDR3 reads TGTGCCAGTAGTATCGATTGGTCCGGGGAGCTGTTTTTT.

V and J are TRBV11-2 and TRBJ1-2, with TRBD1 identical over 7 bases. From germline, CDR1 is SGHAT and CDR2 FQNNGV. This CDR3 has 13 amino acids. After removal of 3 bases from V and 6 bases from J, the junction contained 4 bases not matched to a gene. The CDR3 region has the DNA TGTGCCAGCAGCTTGACAGGGCCGGATGGCTACACCTTC. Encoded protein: CASSLTGPDGYTF.